The clone carrying this T cell receptor beta chain was seen a few times. CDR1 and CDR2 (germline): MDHEN, SYDVKM. This CDR3 comprises 17 residues. The V end was cut by 5 bases, the J end by 7 bases, with 26 bases between. Each patient was aged 18 to 65 and had newly diagnosed hyperthyroidism of under 2 months' duration. This sample was taken from a study of T cells in Graves' hyperthyroidism and ophthalmopathy. The wider study: Peripheral blood was collected at initial diagnosis, before any treatment.

Regions amplified from RNA transcripts were the TCR beta CDR3 regions. First-round RT-PCR targeting the TCR CDR3 was performed with the HTBI primer set. TCRdb passed the multiplex PCR reads through MiXCR, listing each CDR3 protein once. The sample lists some 420,000 distinct CDR3 sequences, roughly 15% occurring once. This chain connects TRBV28 to TRBJ1-1, with D perhaps TRBD1 (6 bases). The source is a woman between 18 and 29 years old with Graves' hyperthyroidism. Sequenced: blood. The CDR3 DNA is TGTGCCAGCAGTCCCCCAGTAGGGTTAGGGGGGAAGAATGAAGCTTTCTTT. Amino acid sequence: CASSPPVGLGGKNEAFF.